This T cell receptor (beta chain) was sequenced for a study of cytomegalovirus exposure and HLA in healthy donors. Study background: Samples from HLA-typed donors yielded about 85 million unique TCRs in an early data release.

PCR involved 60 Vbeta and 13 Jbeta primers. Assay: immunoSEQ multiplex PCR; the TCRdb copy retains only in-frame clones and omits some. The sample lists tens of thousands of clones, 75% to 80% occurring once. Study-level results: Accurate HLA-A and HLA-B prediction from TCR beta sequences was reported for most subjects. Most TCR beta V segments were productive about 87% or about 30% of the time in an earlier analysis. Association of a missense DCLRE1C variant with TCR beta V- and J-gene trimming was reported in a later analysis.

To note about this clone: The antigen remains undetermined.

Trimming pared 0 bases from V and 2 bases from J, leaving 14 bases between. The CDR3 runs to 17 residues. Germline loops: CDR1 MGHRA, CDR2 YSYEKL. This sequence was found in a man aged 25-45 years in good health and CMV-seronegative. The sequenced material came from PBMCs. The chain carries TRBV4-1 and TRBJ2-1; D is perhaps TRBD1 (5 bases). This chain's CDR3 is CASSQEKTEIPYNEQFF. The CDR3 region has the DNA TGCGCCAGCAGCCAAGAGAAGACAGAGATCCCCTACAATGAGCAGTTCTTC.